Shown below are 20 T cell receptor beta chains from a single sample sequenced in a study of blood T cell repertoires in COVID-19. The protocol was immunoSEQ multiplex PCR, while the TCRdb copy is restricted to in-frame clones and leaves out a portion. Among more than 300,000 clones listed, 85% to 90% were seen once. Sequenced input: PBMCs or T cells enriched from blood (not recorded which). Receptor source: a young woman who had recovered from COVID-19.

This clone appeared once. V gene TRBV11-2 combines with J gene TRBJ2-7, with TRBD2 as a possible D gene (6 bases). The V gene's germline CDR1 is SGHAT and CDR2 FQNNGV. The CDR3 consists of 14 residues. Trimming took 0 bases from V and 7 from J, leaving 13 bases between them. The CDR3 bases are TGTGCCAGCAGCTTAGATGGAGGGTGGTTAGAGCAGTACTTC. Translation gives CASSLDGGWLEQYF.

The J gene is TRBJ2-7, the V gene TRBV7-9, with a weak D call TRBD1 (6 bases). Between the trimmed V and J ends, which lost 1 base and 2 bases, there was a span of 12 bases. The CDR3 is 15 residues long. Germline V gene data show CDR1 as SEHNR and CDR2 as FQNEAQ (reference sequence). CDR3 bases: TGTGCCAGCAGCTTAGTTTCCAGGACAGCCTACGAGCAGTACTTC. Translation gives CASSLVSRTAYEQYF.

This rearrangement joins TRBV5-1 to TRBJ2-1, with TRBD1 as a possible D gene (5 bases). Trimming pared 0 bases from V and 0 bases from J, leaving 7 bases between. CDR1 is SGHRS, CDR2 YFSETQ, per germline. CDR3 length: 15 residues. CDR3 residues: CASSLDRPSYNEQFF. As DNA, the CDR3 is TGCGCCAGCAGCTTGGACAGGCCCTCCTACAATGAGCAGTTCTTC.

The genes are TRBV5-4 and TRBJ1-1, with D uncertain. Per germline, CDR1 SGHNT and CDR2 YYREEE (reference sequence). This CDR3 contains 12 residues. Trimming shortened V by 3 bases and J by 7 bases, and 10 bases separated the two germline ends. The CDR3 nucleotides read TGTGCCAGCAGCTCCAAGGACTTTGAAGCTTTCTTT. Protein product: CASSSKDFEAFF.

The V and J genes are TRBV7-3 and TRBJ2-7; tentative D call: TRBD1 (6 bases). The germline gives CDR1 SGHTA, CDR2 FQGTGA. V was cut by 5 bases and J by 1 base, with 12 bases left in between. This CDR3 has 14 amino acids. The CDR3 DNA is TGTGCCAGCAGCGAGCTAGGGGGATCCTACGAGCAGTACTTC. Translating gives CASSELGGSYEQYF. Together with reference TRBV7-3 and TRBJ2-7, the CDR3 gives the full variable domain: GAGVSQTPSNKVTEKGKYVELRCDPISGHTALYWYRQSLGQGPEFLIYFQGTGAADDSGLPNDRFFAVRPEGSVSTLKIQRTERGDSAVYLCASSELGGSYEQYFGPGTRLTVT.

The chain joins TRBV19 to TRBJ1-2, with D perhaps matching TRBD1 (6 bases). CDR3 size: 13 residues. The V gene lost 4 bases and the J gene lost 4 bases, with 10 bases spanning the gap. The germline gives CDR1 LNHDA, CDR2 SQIVND (reference sequence). CDR3 amino acids: CASSKQGVYGYTF. The DNA of the CDR3 is TGTGCCAGTAGTAAACAGGGCGTCTATGGCTACACCTTC.

This clone came up once. The chain carries TRBV27 and TRBJ2-7, with TRBD1 matching 9 bases. Germline V gene lookup returns CDR1 MNHEY and CDR2 SMNVEV (reference sequence). This CDR3 has 16 residues. V shed 6 bases, J shed 1 base, and the junction held 10 bases outside the gene matches. Here the CDR3 reads CASRPLGQGTSYEQYF. The CDR3 DNA sequence: TGTGCCAGCAGACCCCTGGGACAGGGCACTTCCTACGAGCAGTACTTC.

This sequence joins TRBV30 and TRBJ1-2; D is unclear. V gave up 0 bases and J gave up 5 bases, with 16 bases separating them. This CDR3 region has 15 residues. Germline CDR1 GTSNPN, CDR2 SVGIG (reference sequence). In DNA, the CDR3 is TGTGCCTGGAGTGTAGGGTCAGGAGGAATTTATGGCTACACCTTC. Translation gives CAWSVGSGGIYGYTF.

This clone was picked up a small number of times. The chain uses TRBV19 and TRBJ1-2; 7 nucleotides align to TRBD1. Losses at the gene ends were 5 bases for V and 8 bases for J; bases not matched to a gene: 5. Germline CDR1 is LNHDA and CDR2 is SQIVND (reference sequence). The length of the CDR3 is 12 residues. For the CDR3, the DNA is TGTGCCAGTAGTGGGGCAGGGGGAGGCTACACCTTC. As protein: CASSGAGGGYTF. Looking up the rest from reference TRBV19 and TRBJ1-2 gives the full variable domain: DGGITQSPKYLFRKEGQNVTLSCEQNLNHDAMYWYRQDPGQGLRLIYYSQIVNDFQKGDIAEGYSVSREKKESFPLTVTSAQKNPTAFYLCASSGAGGGYTFGSGTRLTVV.

The rearrangement joins TRBV19 to TRBJ1-4; no definite D call. This CDR3 spans 14 amino acids. V lost 3 bases and J lost 7, with 12 bases in between. Germline CDR1 and CDR2: LNHDA and SQIVND (reference sequence). The CDR3 DNA is TGTGCCAGTAGTATCGGGGTTGGTAGTGAAAAACTGTTTTTT. Encoded protein: CASSIGVGSEKLFF.

The chain links TRBV5-6 to TRBJ2-1; no clear D. The CDR3 runs 14 residues. Germline lookup yields CDR1 SGHDT and CDR2 YYEEEE. The V and J ends lost 1 base and 2 bases respectively, with 7 bases between them. The CDR3 sequence is CASSLNSPYNEQFF. DNA for the CDR3: TGTGCCAGCAGCTTGAATAGTCCCTACAATGAGCAGTTCTTC.

The gene calls are TRBV7-2 and TRBJ1-1, with 8 bases matching TRBD1. The junction had 3 bases not matched to a gene; V was cut back by 3 bases and J by 0 bases. This CDR3 comprises 15 residues. Germline-derived CDR1 and CDR2 are SGHTA and FQGNSA. The CDR3 here is CASSLGTGLNTEAFF. For the CDR3, the DNA is TGTGCCAGCAGCTTGGGGACAGGACTGAACACTGAAGCTTTCTTT.

The chain links TRBV19 to TRBJ1-1; TRBD1 is a possible D gene (6 bases). The V end lost 5 bases, the J end lost 5 bases, and 15 bases lay between the germline ends. There are 14 residues in the CDR3. The V gene's germline CDR1 is LNHDA and CDR2 SQIVND (reference sequence). The DNA of the CDR3 is TGTGCCAGTAGTCCGGACAGATTGGGGACTGAAGCTTTCTTT. Its translation is CASSPDRLGTEAFF.

The chain couples TRBV24-1 to TRBJ2-1, with D maybe TRBD1 (5 bases). The CDR3 runs 14 residues. Germline CDR1 KGHDR, CDR2 SFDVKD. V was pared by 3 bases and J by 4 bases, with 9 bases between. The CDR3 nucleotides read TGTGCCACCAGTGATCGAGCAGGGTACAATGAGCAGTTCTTC. Its protein product is CATSDRAGYNEQFF.

V gene TRBV15 combines with J gene TRBJ2-3, with TRBD2 matching 12 bases. The CDR3 totals 17 residues. V trimming: 1 base; J trimming: 2 bases; junction bases outside the gene matches: 4. Germline V gene sequence: CDR1 LNHNV, CDR2 YYDKDF (reference sequence). The CDR3 DNA sequence: TGTGCCACCAGCAGAGGGACTAGCGGGGTCAACACAGATACGCAGTATTTT. Amino acids: CATSRGTSGVNTDTQYF.

The chain links TRBV18 to TRBJ1-6; TRBD1 might be the D (6 bases). The CDR3 spans 16 residues. The germline gives CDR1 KGHSH, CDR2 LQKENI. V gave up 3 bases and J gave up 7 bases, with 16 bases separating them. The CDR3 here is CASSPVAGEGNSPLHF. CDR3 bases: TGTGCCAGCTCACCCGTGGCAGGGGAAGGAAATTCACCCCTCCACTTT.

In DNA form, the CDR3 reads TGTGCCAGCAACGGACAGGGCCATTCACCCCTCCACTTT. Protein: CASNGQGHSPLHF. The rearrangement uses TRBV5-5 and TRBJ1-6; 8 bases are a match to TRBD1. Trimming took 6 bases from V and 8 from J; bases not matched to a gene: 4. Germline CDR1 SGHKS, CDR2 YYEKEE (reference sequence). The CDR3 is 13 amino acids.

V and J are TRBV6-6 and TRBJ1-2; no firm D call. Deletions cut 5 bases from V and 3 bases from J, with 4 bases between. The CDR3 contains 11 residues. In germline, CDR1 is MNHNY, CDR2 SVGAGI (reference sequence). The CDR3 region is CASSPDYGYTF. The CDR3 nucleotides read TGTGCCAGCAGTCCGGACTATGGCTACACCTTC.

This clone was seen a single time. The chain employs TRBV6-5 and TRBJ1-6; D is uncertain. This CDR3 is built from 14 residues. The V gene lost 5 bases and the J gene lost 7 bases, with 12 bases spanning the gap. Germline CDR1 MNHEY, CDR2 SVGAGI. CDR3 nucleotide sequence: TGTGCCAGCAGTCCTAGCATAAGGAATTCACCCCTCCACTTT. Residues: CASSPSIRNSPLHF.

This clone was found once. This chain connects TRBV14 to TRBJ1-1; D is possibly TRBD1 (6 bases). CDR3 length: 15 amino acids. Trimming stripped 5 bases from V and 8 bases from J, with 21 bases between. Germline CDR1 and CDR2: SGHDN and FVKESK. CDR3 amino acids: CASSWVPRGGAEAFF. The CDR3 nucleotides are TGTGCCAGCAGCTGGGTTCCTAGGGGGGGGGCCGAAGCTTTCTTT.